The clone carrying this TCR beta chain was seen more than once but under ten times. The antigen is undetermined. TCRdb re-called the 5' RACE reads with MiXCR, one entry per CDR3 protein. The data contain more than 200,000 distinct CDR3 sequences, over 11% of them seen just once; the ten biggest clones take up 8.8%. The sample comes from a study of identical twins. Overall study findings and caveats: Invariant MAIT and iNKT cells could partly confound zero-insertion analyses. Cross-sectional statistics, not tracking of the same donors, supported the conclusions. With abundant cord blood beta clonotypes, insertions were fewer; memory repertoires showed no such pattern.

Per germline, CDR1 SGHTA and CDR2 FQGNSA. V gave up 7 bases and J gave up 6 bases, with 9 bases separating them. The CDR3 covers 11 residues. The clonotype comes from a woman between 18 and 30 years old in good health. V and J are TRBV7-2 and TRBJ1-2; tentative D call: TRBD1 (6 bases). The sample was memory (CD45RO+) T cells sorted from blood. The CDR3 loop reads CASKAGDGYTF. CDR3 nucleotide sequence: TGTGCCAGCAAAGCAGGGGATGGCTACACCTTC.